The next 13 T cell receptor beta chains were all read from a single sample in a study of early T cells in non-severe SARS-CoV-2 infection. TCRdb re-called the 5' RACE reads with MiXCR, one entry per CDR3 protein. The data hold about 60,000 distinct CDR3 sequences, with around 21% observed a single time. The sample consisted of whole blood, taken at baseline. The receptors stem from an adult who was a healthcare worker with PCR-confirmed SARS-CoV-2 infection or an uninfected control (not recorded which).

This clonotype was detected a few times. The chain couples TRBV6-1 to TRBJ1-5; the D is unclear. The CDR3 length is 13 residues. Germline V gives CDR1 MNHNS, CDR2 SASEGT. The germline V and J ends were trimmed by 5 bases and 5 bases, with 10 bases remaining between them. CDR3 residues: CASSPGVYQPQHF. Written as DNA, the CDR3 is TGTGCCAGCAGTCCCGGGGTGTATCAGCCCCAGCATTTT.

In its sample, this clonotype was seen a few times. This sequence joins TRBV2 and TRBJ2-1; 7 nucleotides agree with TRBD2. Germline CDR1 is SNHLY and CDR2 is FYNNEI. This CDR3 has 12 residues. V lost 11 bases to trimming and J lost 6 bases; unmatched junction nucleotides: 7. This CDR3 reads CASRGDSNEQFF. The DNA of the CDR3 is TGTGCCTCCCGGGGGGATTCCAATGAGCAGTTCTTC. Full variable domain (rest looked up from reference TRBV2 and TRBJ2-1): EPEVTQTPSHQVTQMGQEVILRCVPISNHLYFYWYRQILGQKVEFLVSFYNNEISEKSEIFDDQFSVERPDGSNFTLKIRSTKLEDSAMYFCASRGDSNEQFFGPGTRLTVL.

The sample holds many counts of this clonotype. DNA for the CDR3: TGTGCCTGGAGTGTAGGGTTAAGCACTGAAGCTTTCTTT. Translation: CAWSVGLSTEAFF. V gene TRBV30 combines with J gene TRBJ1-1; D uncertain. Germline V CDR1 and CDR2: GTSNPN, SVGIG (reference sequence). This CDR3 contains 13 residues. V was pared by 0 bases and J by 4 bases, with 9 bases between. The whole variable domain, filled in from reference TRBV30 and TRBJ1-1, reads SQTIHQWPATLVQPVGSPLSLECTVEGTSNPNLYWYRQAAGRGLQLLFYSVGIGQISSEVPQNLSASRPQDRQFILSSKKLLLSDSGFYLCAWSVGLSTEAFFGQGTRLTVV.

This clonotype was detected a few times. This chain connects TRBV12-3 or TRBV12-4 to TRBJ1-1; D is unclear. Trimming cost V 1 base and J 8 bases, with 8 bases left between them. CDR3 length: 12 amino acids. DNA for the CDR3: TGTGCCAGCAGTTTAGTCTGGAGAGAAGCTTTCTTT. Protein: CASSLVWREAFF.

This rearrangement joins TRBV11-2 to TRBJ2-7; D may be TRBD1 or TRBD2 (5 bases each). V lost 5 bases to trimming and J lost 0 bases, with 14 bases between them. The germline gives CDR1 SGHAT, CDR2 FQNNGV. The CDR3 extends over 15 amino acids. The chain's CDR3 is CASSPDGTSSYEQYF. DNA for the CDR3: TGTGCCAGCAGCCCTGATGGGACCTCCTCCTACGAGCAGTACTTC.

Many counts were recorded for this clonotype. J is TRBJ1-3 and V is TRBV3-1, with a possible D match to TRBD1 (6 bases). Germline CDR1 LGHDT, CDR2 YNNKEL (reference sequence). Trimming removed 1 base at V and 6 bases at J, with 13 bases between. The length of the CDR3 is 15 residues. In nucleotides, the CDR3 is TGTGCCAGCAGCCAAGCCATATACAGGGAAAACACCATATATTTT. Translated, it gives CASSQAIYRENTIYF.

This clonotype showed up just a few times. This sequence joins TRBV6-5 and TRBJ2-3; a possible D gene is TRBD2 (6 bases). Trimming took 2 bases from V and 4 from J, leaving 10 bases between them. Per the germline V gene, CDR1 is MNHEY and CDR2 is SVGAGI. This CDR3 spans 14 amino acids. CDR3 amino acids: CASSYALASDTQYF. For the CDR3, the DNA is TGTGCCAGCAGTTACGCCCTAGCGTCAGATACGCAGTATTTT.

This clonotype has more than one count but fewer than ten. The V gene is TRBV14, the J gene TRBJ2-1; D is perhaps TRBD2 (7 bases). Germline values: CDR1 SGHDN, CDR2 FVKESK. The CDR3 extends over 13 amino acids. With 2 bases removed from V and 13 bases from J, the gap between germline ends came to 15 bases. The CDR3, as DNA: TGTGCCAGCAGCCAATGGGCGGGGGCCGACCAGTTCTTC. Protein: CASSQWAGADQFF. The complete variable domain, with remaining parts taken from reference TRBV14 and TRBJ2-1, reads EAGVTQFPSHSVIEKGQTVTLRCDPISGHDNLYWYRRVMGKEIKFLLHFVKESKQDESGMPNNRFLAERTGGTYSTLKVQPAELEDSGVYFCASSQWAGADQFFGPGTRLTVL.

This clonotype was recorded once. The chain couples TRBV3-1 to TRBJ2-3; 9 bases are shared with TRBD2. CDR3 length: 13 amino acids. Looked up from germline, CDR1 is LGHDT and CDR2 is YNNKEL (reference sequence). The V and J ends lost 11 bases and 3 bases, in that order; junction bases with no gene match: 6. This chain's CDR3 is CAAYSGGTDTQYF. The DNA for the CDR3 is TGTGCCGCCTATAGCGGGGGTACAGATACGCAGTATTTT.

There are a few counts of this clonotype. The gene calls are TRBV7-6 and TRBJ1-3; TRBD1 agrees at 9 bases. This CDR3 spans 15 amino acids. From germline, CDR1 is SGHVS and CDR2 FNYEAQ. Trimming cost V 5 bases and J 5 bases; bases outside gene matches: 7. DNA for the CDR3: TGTGCCAGCAGCGCCTACAGGGGGCTCAGAAACACCATATATTTT. Translation: CASSAYRGLRNTIYF.

This clonotype showed up just a few times. This chain links TRBV7-8 with TRBJ1-5, with 9 bases aligning to TRBD1. Trimming cost V 5 bases and J 5 bases; bases outside gene matches: 7. This CDR3 contains 15 residues. Per germline, CDR1 SGHVS and CDR2 FQNEAQ. CDR3 region: CASSRDRARDQPQHF. The CDR3 DNA follows: TGTGCCAGCAGCCGGGACAGGGCTAGGGATCAGCCCCAGCATTTT.

CDR3 in amino acids: CASSFGSYTGELFF. The CDR3 nucleotides read TGTGCCAGCAGCTTTGGTAGTTACACCGGGGAGCTGTTTTTT. The V and J genes are TRBV5-5 and TRBJ2-2, with D unclear. This CDR3 comprises 14 residues. Trimming left V 2 bases short and J 3 bases short, with 8 bases between. In germline, CDR1 is SGHKS, CDR2 YYEKEE (reference sequence).

The J gene is TRBJ1-2, the V gene TRBV11-2, with a tentative D call TRBD1 (6 bases). The CDR3 covers 13 residues. V lost 5 bases and J 4 bases, leaving 11 bases between the germline ends. Germline values: CDR1 SGHAT, CDR2 FQNNGV. The CDR3, as DNA: TGTGCCAGCAGCCGTGGACAGCTCTATGGCTACACCTTC. Translating it yields CASSRGQLYGYTF.